These T cell receptor beta chains were read from a single sample in a study of identical twins. From the 5' RACE reads, TCRdb called clonotypes with MiXCR, one entry per CDR3 protein. The repertoire has some 710,000 distinct CDR3 sequences, 6.1% of them found once; the top ten carry roughly 2%. Sequencing was performed on naive T cells sorted from blood. The receptors shown here come from a man aged 18 to 30 in good health. The CDR3 runs from the conserved cysteine through the conserved F or W. The size entry is marked missing in some rows and otherwise reads once, few, many or a size class.

CDR3: CSADPTLRAGEQFF; V: TRBV20-1; size: few
CDR3: CASSNSRGAYNEQFF; V: TRBV5-5; size: few
CDR3: CASSPTNRISGANVLTF; V: TRBV4-3; size: many
CDR3: CASSETGRNSPLHF; V: TRBV9; size: many
CDR3: CATSDAGGSLYEQYF; V: TRBV24-1; size: many
CDR3: CSASGGGRANTGELFF; V: TRBV20-1; size: many
CDR3: CASSLIGQGAFWFF; V: TRBV11-2; size: many
CDR3: CASMIGTGTYEQYF; V: TRBV6-1; size: few
CDR3: CASSQVLAGGPTDTQYF; V: TRBV3-1; size: NA
CDR3: CASSLSGLAGADTQYF; V: TRBV12-3/TRBV12-4; size: many
CDR3: CASSLTGEGADTQYF; V: TRBV27; size: many
CDR3: CASSFRQGVPGSGANVLTF; V: TRBV27; size: NA
CDR3: CASSQLARETQYF; V: TRBV7-8; size: NA
CDR3: CASSSGAPTDTQYF; V: TRBV7-3; size: few
CDR3: CASSLRTGGYEQYF; V: TRBV12-3/TRBV12-4; size: many
CDR3: CASSRVVGRGADTQYF; V: TRBV5-1; size: many
CDR3: CASSTLGQGSYEQYF; V: TRBV27; size: many
CDR3: CSVSRGKTEAFF; V: TRBV29-1; size: once
CDR3: CASSQGPRVGTDTQYF; V: TRBV4-3; size: NA
CDR3: CSAPRGAGYQETQYF; V: TRBV20-1; size: few
CDR3: CSASGPNQPQHF; V: TRBV20-1; size: many
CDR3: CASSRLRGQGTGANVLTF; V: TRBV19; size: NA
CDR3: CASSYSTLAGDTGELFF; V: TRBV6-5; size: many
CDR3: CASSHGGSYEQYF; V: TRBV4-1; size: few
CDR3: CASSQDLSAAQHF; V: TRBV4-2; size: few
CDR3: CATSDGRLAGGYYNEQFF; V: TRBV24-1; size: many
CDR3: CATWGGQGSLNTEAFF; V: TRBV5-1; size: NA
CDR3: CASSSGQGASSGELFF; V: TRBV28; size: few
CDR3: CASSRQGRLYEQYF; V: TRBV7-2; size: many
CDR3: CSVALRFQETQYF; V: TRBV29-1; size: many
CDR3: CASEGGFAETQYF; V: TRBV28; size: many